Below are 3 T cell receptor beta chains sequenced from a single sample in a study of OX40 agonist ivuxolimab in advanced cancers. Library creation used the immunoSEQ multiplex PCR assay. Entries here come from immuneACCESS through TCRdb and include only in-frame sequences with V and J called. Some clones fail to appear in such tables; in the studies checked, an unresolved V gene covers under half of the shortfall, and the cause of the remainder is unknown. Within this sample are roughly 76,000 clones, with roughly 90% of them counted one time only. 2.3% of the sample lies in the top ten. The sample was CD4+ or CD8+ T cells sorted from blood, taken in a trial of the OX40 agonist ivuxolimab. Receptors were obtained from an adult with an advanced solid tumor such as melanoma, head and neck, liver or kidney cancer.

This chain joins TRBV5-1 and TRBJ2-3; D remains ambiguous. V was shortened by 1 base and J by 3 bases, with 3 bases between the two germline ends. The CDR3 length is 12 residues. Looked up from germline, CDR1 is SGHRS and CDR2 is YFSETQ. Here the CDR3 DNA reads TGCGCCAGCAGCTTGTGGACAGATACGCAGTATTTT. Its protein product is CASSLWTDTQYF. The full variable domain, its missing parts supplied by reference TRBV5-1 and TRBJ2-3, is KAGVTQTPRYLIKTRGQQVTLSCSPISGHRSVSWYQQTPGQGLQFLFEYFSETQRNKGNFPGRFSGRQFSNSRSEMNVSTLELGDSALYLCASSLWTDTQYFGPGTRLTVL.

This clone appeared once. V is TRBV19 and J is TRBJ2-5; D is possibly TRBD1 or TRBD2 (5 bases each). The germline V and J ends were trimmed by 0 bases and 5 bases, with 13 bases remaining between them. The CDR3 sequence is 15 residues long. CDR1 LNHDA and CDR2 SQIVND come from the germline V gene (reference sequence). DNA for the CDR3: TGTGCCAGTAGTATAGATCTTAAGGGACGGGAGACCCAGTACTTC. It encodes CASSIDLKGRETQYF.

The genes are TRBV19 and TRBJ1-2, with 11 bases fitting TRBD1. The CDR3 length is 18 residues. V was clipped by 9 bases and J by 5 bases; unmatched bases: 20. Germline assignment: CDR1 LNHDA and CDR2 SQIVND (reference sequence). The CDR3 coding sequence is TGTGCCAGCCTCCCCTCACCGGGACAGGGGGGATCTTGGTATGGCTACACCTTC. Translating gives CASLPSPGQGGSWYGYTF.